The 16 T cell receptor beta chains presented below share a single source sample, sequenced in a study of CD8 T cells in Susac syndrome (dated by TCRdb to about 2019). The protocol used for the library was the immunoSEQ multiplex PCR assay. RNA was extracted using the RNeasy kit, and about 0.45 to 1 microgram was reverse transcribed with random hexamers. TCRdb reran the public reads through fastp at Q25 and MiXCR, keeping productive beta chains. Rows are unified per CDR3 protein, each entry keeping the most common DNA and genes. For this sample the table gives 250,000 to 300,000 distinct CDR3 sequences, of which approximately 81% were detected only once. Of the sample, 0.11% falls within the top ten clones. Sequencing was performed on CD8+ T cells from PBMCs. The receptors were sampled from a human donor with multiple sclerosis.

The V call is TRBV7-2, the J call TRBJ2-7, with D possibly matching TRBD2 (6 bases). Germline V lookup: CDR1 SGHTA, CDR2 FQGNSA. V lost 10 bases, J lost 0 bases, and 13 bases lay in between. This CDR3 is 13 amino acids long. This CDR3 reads CAIIAGPSYEQYF. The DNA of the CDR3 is TGTGCCATCATTGCGGGACCCTCCTACGAGCAGTACTTC.

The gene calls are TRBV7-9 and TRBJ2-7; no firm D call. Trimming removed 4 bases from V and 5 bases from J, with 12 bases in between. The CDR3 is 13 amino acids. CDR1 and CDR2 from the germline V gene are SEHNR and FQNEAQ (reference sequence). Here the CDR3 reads CASSSPSSHEQYF. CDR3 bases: TGTGCCAGCAGCTCCCCCTCGTCCCACGAGCAGTACTTC.

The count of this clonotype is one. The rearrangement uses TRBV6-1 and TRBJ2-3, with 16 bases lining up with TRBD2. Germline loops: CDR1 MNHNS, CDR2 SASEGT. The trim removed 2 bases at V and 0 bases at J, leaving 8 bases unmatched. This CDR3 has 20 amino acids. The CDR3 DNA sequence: TGTGCCAGCAGTGAAAAGGAGGGACTAGCGGGAGGGATTAGCACAGATACGCAGTATTTT. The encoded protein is CASSEKEGLAGGISTDTQYF.

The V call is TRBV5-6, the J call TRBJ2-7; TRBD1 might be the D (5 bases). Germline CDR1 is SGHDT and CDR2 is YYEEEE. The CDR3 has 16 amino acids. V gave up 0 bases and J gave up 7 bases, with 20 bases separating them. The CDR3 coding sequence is TGTGCCAGCAGCTTGGCTGGACACTTATCTCTGGGGGAGCAGTACTTC. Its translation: CASSLAGHLSLGEQYF.

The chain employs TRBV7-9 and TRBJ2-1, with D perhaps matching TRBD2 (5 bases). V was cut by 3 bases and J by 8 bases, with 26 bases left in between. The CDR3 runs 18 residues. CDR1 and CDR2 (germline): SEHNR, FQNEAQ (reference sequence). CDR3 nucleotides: TGTGCCAGCAGCTTTTCACGAGGCGCGGGTTTAATTTACGATGAGCAGTTCTTC. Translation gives CASSFSRGAGLIYDEQFF.

The CDR3 is CSARGINQPQHF. The CDR3 DNA sequence: TGCAGTGCTAGGGGAATCAATCAGCCCCAGCATTTT. The chain uses TRBV20-1 and TRBJ1-5; D not certain. Trimming stripped 3 bases from V and 3 bases from J, with 6 bases between. The CDR3 contains 12 residues. Germline V gene sequence: CDR1 DFQATT, CDR2 SNEGSKA (reference sequence).

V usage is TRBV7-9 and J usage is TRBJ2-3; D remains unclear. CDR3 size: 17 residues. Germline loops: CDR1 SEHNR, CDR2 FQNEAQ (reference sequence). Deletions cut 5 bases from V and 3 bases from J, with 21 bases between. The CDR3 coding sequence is TGTGCCAGCAGCGATTCGGATACCTCAAGATGGACAGATACGCAGTATTTT. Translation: CASSDSDTSRWTDTQYF.

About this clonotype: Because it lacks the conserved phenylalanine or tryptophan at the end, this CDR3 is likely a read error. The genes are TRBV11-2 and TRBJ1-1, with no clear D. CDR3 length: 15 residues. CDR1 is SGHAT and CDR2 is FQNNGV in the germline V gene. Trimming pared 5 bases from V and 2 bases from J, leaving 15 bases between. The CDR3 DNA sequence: TGTGCCAGCAGCCTTAGAGGCAGGCCTAACACTGAAGCTTTCTCT. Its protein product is CASSLRGRPNTEAFS.

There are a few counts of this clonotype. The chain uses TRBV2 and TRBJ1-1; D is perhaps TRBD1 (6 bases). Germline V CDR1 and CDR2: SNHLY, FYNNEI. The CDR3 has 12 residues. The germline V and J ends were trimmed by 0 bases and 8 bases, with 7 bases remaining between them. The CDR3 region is CASSEAGQEAFF. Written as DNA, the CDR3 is TGTGCCAGCAGTGAAGCAGGACAGGAAGCTTTCTTT.

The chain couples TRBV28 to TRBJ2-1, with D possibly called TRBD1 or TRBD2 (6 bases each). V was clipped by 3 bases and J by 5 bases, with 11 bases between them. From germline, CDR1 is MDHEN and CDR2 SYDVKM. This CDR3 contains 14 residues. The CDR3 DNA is TGTGCCAGCAGTTTTGCAGGGGAGGACAATGAGCAGTTCTTC. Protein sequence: CASSFAGEDNEQFF.

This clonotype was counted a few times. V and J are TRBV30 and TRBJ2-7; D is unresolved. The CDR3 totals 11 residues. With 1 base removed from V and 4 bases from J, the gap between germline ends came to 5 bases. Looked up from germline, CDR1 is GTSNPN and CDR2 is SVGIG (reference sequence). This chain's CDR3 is CAWSDGYEQYF. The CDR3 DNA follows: TGTGCCTGGAGTGACGGGTACGAGCAGTACTTC.

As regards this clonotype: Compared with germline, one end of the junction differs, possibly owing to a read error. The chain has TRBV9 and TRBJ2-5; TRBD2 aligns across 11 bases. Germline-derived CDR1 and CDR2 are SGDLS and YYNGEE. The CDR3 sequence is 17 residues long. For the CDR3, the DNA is TGTGCCGGCAGCGACGGGACTAGCGGACCTAGGAGGGAGACCCAGTACTTC. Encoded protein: CAGSDGTSGPRRETQYF.

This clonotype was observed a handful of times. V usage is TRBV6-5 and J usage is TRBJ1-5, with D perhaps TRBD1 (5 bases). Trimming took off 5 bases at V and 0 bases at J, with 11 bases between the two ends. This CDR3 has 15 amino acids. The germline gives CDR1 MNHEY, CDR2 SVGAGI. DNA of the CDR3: TGTGCCAGCAGTCTCCAGGGAGATAGCAATCAGCCCCAGCATTTT. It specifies CASSLQGDSNQPQHF.

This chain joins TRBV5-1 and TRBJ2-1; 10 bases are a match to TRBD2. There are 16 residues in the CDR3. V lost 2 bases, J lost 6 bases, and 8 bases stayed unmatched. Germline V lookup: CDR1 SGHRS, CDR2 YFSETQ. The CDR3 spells CASSFKAGGLLNEQFF. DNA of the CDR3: TGCGCCAGCAGCTTTAAAGCGGGAGGGCTCCTCAATGAGCAGTTCTTC.

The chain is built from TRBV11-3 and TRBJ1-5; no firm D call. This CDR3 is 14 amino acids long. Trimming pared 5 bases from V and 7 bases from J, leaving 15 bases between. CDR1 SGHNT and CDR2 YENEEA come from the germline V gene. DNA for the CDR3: TGTGCCAGCAGCCCCAAACGGGAAGGGCAGCCCCAGCATTTT. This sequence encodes CASSPKREGQPQHF.

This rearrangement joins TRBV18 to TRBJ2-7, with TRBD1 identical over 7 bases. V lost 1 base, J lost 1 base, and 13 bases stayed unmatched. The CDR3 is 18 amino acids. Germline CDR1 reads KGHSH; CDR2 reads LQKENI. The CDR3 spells CASSPQIPSGTESYEQYF. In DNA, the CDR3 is TGTGCCAGCTCACCACAAATTCCTTCCGGGACAGAGTCCTACGAGCAGTACTTC.